A single sample gave rise to the 31 T cell receptor beta chains below, sequenced in a study of blood T cell repertoires in COVID-19. Assay: immunoSEQ multiplex PCR; the TCRdb copy retains only in-frame clones and omits some. The repertoire holds about 300,000 clones, 85% to 90% seen once, with less than 3% in the top ten. Sequencing was done on a sample of PBMCs or T cells enriched from blood (not recorded which). The receptors here all came from a woman in her 50s who had been exposed to COVID-19.

This rearrangement joins TRBV5-4 to TRBJ1-2; the D is unclear. The CDR3 totals 15 residues. CDR1 and CDR2 from the germline V gene are SGHNT and YYREEE (reference sequence). The ends were cut back, 1 base at V and 5 bases at J, with 15 bases in the middle. The CDR3 spells CASSLKSELRYGYTF. In DNA, the CDR3 is TGTGCCAGCAGCTTGAAGTCGGAGTTGAGATATGGCTACACCTTC.

This chain connects TRBV30 to TRBJ1-5; the D is unclear. This CDR3 comprises 13 residues. V was trimmed by 0 bases and J by 1 base, leaving 4 bases between them. From germline, CDR1 is GTSNPN and CDR2 SVGIG (reference sequence). The CDR3 region is CAWSVQSNQPQHF. CDR3 coding DNA: TGTGCCTGGAGTGTACAGAGCAATCAGCCCCAGCATTTT. Full variable domain (missing parts from reference TRBV30 and TRBJ1-5): SQTIHQWPATLVQPVGSPLSLECTVEGTSNPNLYWYRQAAGRGLQLLFYSVGIGQISSEVPQNLSASRPQDRQFILSSKKLLLSDSGFYLCAWSVQSNQPQHFGDGTRLSIL.

The V gene is TRBV7-2, the J gene TRBJ2-3; D is unresolved. The CDR3 extends over 14 amino acids. The V end lost 9 bases, the J end lost 4 bases, and 17 bases lay between the germline ends. The germline CDR1 and CDR2 sequences are SGHTA and FQGNSA. The CDR3 region is CASMDSYVADTQYF. The CDR3 bases are TGTGCCAGTATGGATAGCTATGTCGCAGATACGCAGTATTTT. Supplemented by reference TRBV7-2 and TRBJ2-3, the full variable domain reads GAGVSQSPSNKVTEKGKDVELRCDPISGHTALYWYRQSLGQGLEFLIYFQGNSAPDKSGLPSDRFSAERTGGSVSTLTIQRTQQEDSAVYLCASMDSYVADTQYFGPGTRLTVL.

The V and J genes are TRBV5-4 and TRBJ1-2; the D gene is possibly TRBD1 (5 bases). Looked up from germline, CDR1 is SGHNT and CDR2 is YYREEE (reference sequence). Trimming shortened V by 6 bases and J by 2 bases, and 14 bases separated the two germline ends. The CDR3 sequence is 14 residues long. The DNA for the CDR3 is TGTGCCAGCACCCCCGGGGGGGGAAACTATGGCTACACCTTC. Protein product: CASTPGGGNYGYTF. The complete variable domain, with remaining parts taken from reference TRBV5-4 and TRBJ1-2, reads ETGVTQSPTHLIKTRGQQVTLRCSSQSGHNTVSWYQQALGQGPQFIFQYYREEENGRGNFPPRFSGLQFPNYSSELNVNALELDDSALYLCASTPGGGNYGYTFGSGTRLTVV.

The genes are TRBV9 and TRBJ1-4; no clear D gene. Trimming pared 0 bases from V and 8 bases from J, leaving 8 bases between. Germline V gives CDR1 SGDLS, CDR2 YYNGEE. The CDR3 length is 13 residues. CDR3 bases: TGTGCCAGCAGCGTAGCAGGAGGGGAAAAACTGTTTTTT. Its protein product is CASSVAGGEKLFF.

This chain uses TRBV21-1 with TRBJ1-6. TRBV21-1 is a listed pseudogene. The CDR3 sequence is 15 residues long. CDR3 region: CASSRETPAGSPLHF. CDR3 DNA: TGTGCCAGCAGCAGAGAAACACCGGCGGGTTCACCCCTCCACTTT.

CDR3 bases: TGTGCCAGCAGCCCCTCAATCCGGACAGGGGGGAACGAGCAGTACTTC. Translating gives CASSPSIRTGGNEQYF. The chain employs TRBV5-5 and TRBJ2-7; 10 bases align to TRBD1. The J segment lost 5 bases and the V segment lost 4 bases, leaving 12 bases of the junction unmatched. The CDR3 is made up of 16 amino acids. The germline CDR1 and CDR2 sequences are SGHKS and YYEKEE (reference sequence).

This clone was recorded a few times. V is TRBV30 and J is TRBJ1-6; tentative D call: TRBD1 (5 bases). CDR1 and CDR2 (germline): GTSNPN, SVGIG (reference sequence). This CDR3 comprises 15 residues. Trimming took off 3 bases at V and 5 bases at J, with 14 bases between the two ends. This CDR3 reads CAWRAPGGNNSPLHF. The CDR3 nucleotides read TGTGCCTGGAGGGCCCCCGGGGGGAATAATTCACCCCTCCACTTT.

The chain is built from TRBV11-3 and TRBJ1-4; perhaps TRBD1 as D (6 bases). The CDR3 consists of 16 residues. Germline V gene lookup returns CDR1 SGHNT and CDR2 YENEEA. Trimming cost V 3 bases and J 3 bases, with 14 bases left between them. The CDR3 is CASSLSHRAANEKLFF. CDR3 DNA sequence: TGTGCCAGCAGCTTGAGCCACAGGGCTGCTAATGAAAAACTGTTTTTT.

The chain carries TRBV18 and TRBJ1-5; 8 positions match TRBD1. The germline V gene has CDR1 KGHSH and CDR2 LQKENI. CDR3 size: 16 residues. The V gene end was trimmed by 5 bases and the J gene end by 1 base; junction bases not matched to a gene: 7. The CDR3 region is CASSAAGTGSNQPQHF. The DNA of the CDR3 is TGTGCCAGCTCAGCCGCTGGGACAGGCAGCAATCAGCCCCAGCATTTT.

This rearrangement joins TRBV27 to TRBJ2-7; 8 bases line up with TRBD1. This CDR3 has 13 residues. With 5 bases clipped from V and 5 bases from J, the junction kept 5 bases outside the gene matches. The germline V gene has CDR1 MNHEY and CDR2 SMNVEV (reference sequence). Written as DNA, the CDR3 is TGTGCCAGCAGTGACACGGACAGGGACGAGCAGTACTTC. Translation: CASSDTDRDEQYF.

This sequence joins TRBV2 and TRBJ2-7; the match to TRBD2 covers 7 bases. Trimming removed 6 bases from V and 6 bases from J; junction bases left unmatched: 8. Germline V gives CDR1 SNHLY, CDR2 FYNNEI. The CDR3 consists of 13 residues. DNA of the CDR3: TGTGCCAGCAGCCTTGCGGGGGACTCCGAGCAGTACTTC. Its translation: CASSLAGDSEQYF. Full variable domain (remainder filled in from reference TRBV2 and TRBJ2-7): EPEVTQTPSHQVTQMGQEVILRCVPISNHLYFYWYRQILGQKVEFLVSFYNNEISEKSEIFDDQFSVERPDGSNFTLKIRSTKLEDSAMYFCASSLAGDSEQYFGPGTRLTVT.

The sample holds one count of this clone. J is TRBJ2-2 and V is TRBV7-2, with D tentatively TRBD2 (5 bases). The CDR3 is made up of 13 amino acids. Germline V gene sequence: CDR1 SGHTA, CDR2 FQGNSA. V was clipped by 3 bases and J by 4 bases, with 6 bases between them. CDR3 region: CASSFGLTGELFF. In nucleotides, the CDR3 is TGTGCCAGCAGCTTTGGACTCACCGGGGAGCTGTTTTTT. The entire variable domain, with the rest obtained from reference TRBV7-2 and TRBJ2-2, is as follows: GAGVSQSPSNKVTEKGKDVELRCDPISGHTALYWYRQSLGQGLEFLIYFQGNSAPDKSGLPSDRFSAERTGGSVSTLTIQRTQQEDSAVYLCASSFGLTGELFFGEGSRLTVL.

V is TRBV4-1 and J is TRBJ1-2; 9 nucleotides match TRBD1. Germline CDR1 MGHRA, CDR2 YSYEKL. This CDR3 is built from 16 residues. The junction had 8 bases not matched to a gene; V was cut back by 2 bases and J by 4 bases. CDR3 amino acids: CASSQSQRGQGYGYTF. As DNA, the CDR3 is TGCGCCAGCAGCCAAAGTCAGAGGGGACAGGGCTATGGCTACACCTTC.

A single count supports this clone. The chain uses TRBV28 and TRBJ1-2; no firm D call. The V end was cut by 5 bases, the J end by 2 bases, with 24 bases between. Germline-derived CDR1 and CDR2 are MDHEN and SYDVKM. The CDR3 is made up of 18 amino acids. The CDR3 spells CASSRAGPHYPGNYGYTF. In nucleotides, the CDR3 is TGTGCCAGCAGTCGTGCCGGCCCCCACTACCCCGGCAACTATGGCTACACCTTC.

The chain is built from TRBV19 and TRBJ1-4, with no clear D. Germline assignment: CDR1 LNHDA and CDR2 SQIVND (reference sequence). The germline V and J ends were trimmed by 7 bases and 7 bases, with 13 bases remaining between them. CDR3 length equals 13 residues. The CDR3 loop is CASIMRGSEKLFF. The CDR3 bases are TGTGCCAGTATCATGAGAGGGTCTGAAAAACTGTTTTTT.

The DNA of the CDR3 is TGTGCCAGCAGCGTAGAATCAGGGTATGCCACTGAAGCTTTCTTT. Translating gives CASSVESGYATEAFF. This rearrangement joins TRBV9 to TRBJ1-1, with TRBD1 as a possible D gene (5 bases). Germline CDR1 reads SGDLS; CDR2 reads YYNGEE. Between the trimmed V and J ends, which lost 0 bases and 4 bases, there was a span of 13 bases. The CDR3 extends over 15 amino acids.

The CDR3 here is CASRPVEANTIYF. The DNA of the CDR3 is TGTGCCAGCAGGCCCGTAGAGGCGAACACCATATATTTT. The rearrangement joins TRBV6-5 to TRBJ1-3; D is undetermined. CDR1 is MNHEY, CDR2 SVGAGI, per germline. Between the trimmed V and J ends, which lost 6 bases and 7 bases, there was a span of 13 bases. The CDR3 loop spans 13 amino acids.

The gene calls are TRBV30 and TRBJ1-1, with D unresolved. Germline V CDR1 and CDR2: GTSNPN, SVGIG (reference sequence). CDR3 length: 13 residues. Trimming cost V 1 base and J 1 base, with 7 bases left between them. CDR3 nucleotide sequence: TGTGCCTGGAGTGGGGAGAGGAACACTGAAGCTTTCTTT. Protein product: CAWSGERNTEAFF.

V usage is TRBV7-2 and J usage is TRBJ1-2; 7 nucleotides align to TRBD1. CDR1 and CDR2 (germline): SGHTA, FQGNSA. The CDR3 runs to 15 residues. Trimming at V came to 1 base and at J to 2 bases, leaving 4 bases not matched to a gene. In DNA, the CDR3 is TGTGCCAGCAGCTTAGGGGGGACAGCGAACTATGGCTACACCTTC. Encoded protein: CASSLGGTANYGYTF.

The rearrangement joins TRBV10-3 to TRBJ2-3; a possible D gene is TRBD2 (5 bases). The CDR3 sequence is 14 residues long. V was cut by 9 bases and J by 2 bases, with 15 bases left in between. The germline gives CDR1 ENHRY, CDR2 SYGVKD. In nucleotides, the CDR3 is TGTGCCATTCAGGACTCGAAACTCACAGATACGCAGTATTTT. Protein: CAIQDSKLTDTQYF.

The V gene is TRBV5-4, the J gene TRBJ2-5, with 11 bases identical to TRBD2. The germline V gene encodes CDR1 SGHNT and CDR2 YYREEE (reference sequence). The CDR3 sequence is 17 residues long. V shed 0 bases and J 6 bases; nucleotides not matched to a gene: 10. CDR3 in amino acids: CASSLDVSGGAMKTQYF. The DNA of the CDR3 is TGTGCCAGCAGCTTGGACGTTAGCGGGGGGGCCATGAAGACCCAGTACTTC.

The V call is TRBV5-6, the J call TRBJ2-1, with TRBD2 matching 7 bases. With V trimmed by 4 bases and J by 3 bases, 7 bases remained unmatched. This CDR3 is built from 15 residues. CDR1 is SGHDT and CDR2 is YYEEEE in the germline V gene. CDR3 in DNA: TGTGCCAGCAGCCTTTGGACTAGTGACTACAATGAGCAGTTCTTC. Its translation: CASSLWTSDYNEQFF.

This rearrangement joins TRBV7-6 to TRBJ2-7, with a tentative D call TRBD1 (6 bases). Germline V CDR1 and CDR2: SGHVS, FNYEAQ. V shed 5 bases and J shed 6 bases, with 14 bases lying between them. The CDR3 consists of 13 residues. The CDR3 spells CASSPKQGIEQYF. The DNA for the CDR3 is TGTGCCAGCAGCCCTAAGCAGGGGATCGAGCAGTACTTC. Looking up the rest from reference TRBV7-6 and TRBJ2-7 gives the full variable domain: GAGVSQSPRYKVTKRGQDVALRCDPISGHVSLYWYRQALGQGPEFLTYFNYEAQQDKSGLPNDRFSAERPEGSISTLTIQRTEQRDSAMYRCASSPKQGIEQYFGPGTRLTVT.

V is TRBV11-1 and J is TRBJ2-7; D possibly corresponds to TRBD2 (5 bases). This CDR3 comprises 15 residues. Germline values: CDR1 SGHAT, CDR2 FQDESV (reference sequence). V was cut by 0 bases and J by 2 bases, with 11 bases left in between. CDR3: CASSLASGKPYEQYF. The CDR3 DNA follows: TGTGCCAGCAGCTTAGCCTCCGGGAAGCCCTACGAGCAGTACTTC.

The chain combines TRBV18 with TRBJ2-5; 9 bases agree with TRBD2. J was trimmed by 1 base and V by 4 bases; bases with no gene match: 10. This CDR3 is 17 amino acids long. Germline V gene sequence: CDR1 KGHSH, CDR2 LQKENI. The CDR3 here is CASSLGRSGGPQETQYF. Written as DNA, the CDR3 is TGTGCCAGCTCACTAGGCCGCAGCGGGGGGCCCCAAGAGACCCAGTACTTC.

This chain's CDR3 is CAISESTGRGEQYF. CDR3 DNA sequence: TGTGCCATCAGTGAGTCGACAGGGCGAGGCGAGCAGTACTTC. This chain connects TRBV10-3 to TRBJ2-7; 7 nucleotides line up with TRBD1. The CDR3 has 14 amino acids. V was clipped by 0 bases and J by 6 bases; unmatched bases: 5. CDR1 is ENHRY and CDR2 is SYGVKD in the germline V gene.

The genes are TRBV5-6 and TRBJ1-2, with 9 bases matching TRBD1. The length of the CDR3 is 17 residues. V trimming: 4 bases; J trimming: 1 base; junction bases outside the gene matches: 11. Looked up from germline, CDR1 is SGHDT and CDR2 is YYEEEE. CDR3 amino acids: CASSPTGTGINNYGYTF. The CDR3 DNA is TGTGCCAGCAGCCCGACCGGGACAGGGATAAATAACTATGGCTACACCTTC.

The J gene is TRBJ2-2, the V gene TRBV5-1; TRBD1 matches 8 bases. CDR1 is SGHRS, CDR2 YFSETQ, per germline. J lost 1 base, V lost 6 bases, and 2 bases had no gene match. This CDR3 contains 14 residues. The CDR3 loop reads CASIGTGNTGELFF. The CDR3 region has the DNA TGCGCCAGCATTGGGACAGGGAACACCGGGGAGCTGTTTTTT.

The chain carries TRBV27 and TRBJ1-1, with TRBD1 matching 8 bases. This CDR3 has 13 residues. With V trimmed by 6 bases and J by 4 bases, 4 bases remained unmatched. Per the germline V gene, CDR1 is MNHEY and CDR2 is SMNVEV (reference sequence). Here the CDR3 reads CASRLTGGTEAFF. Written as DNA, the CDR3 is TGTGCCAGCAGACTCACAGGGGGCACTGAAGCTTTCTTT.

The chain is built from TRBV19 and TRBJ1-2, with 9 bases fitting TRBD1. The CDR3 length is 17 residues. Germline trimming cut 0 bases from V and 2 bases from J; bases unmatched to any gene: 7. CDR1 and CDR2 from the germline V gene are LNHDA and SQIVND (reference sequence). The CDR3 coding sequence is TGTGCCAGTAGTATAGAAATTCGGACAGGGGCCAACTATGGCTACACCTTC. Translating it yields CASSIEIRTGANYGYTF.